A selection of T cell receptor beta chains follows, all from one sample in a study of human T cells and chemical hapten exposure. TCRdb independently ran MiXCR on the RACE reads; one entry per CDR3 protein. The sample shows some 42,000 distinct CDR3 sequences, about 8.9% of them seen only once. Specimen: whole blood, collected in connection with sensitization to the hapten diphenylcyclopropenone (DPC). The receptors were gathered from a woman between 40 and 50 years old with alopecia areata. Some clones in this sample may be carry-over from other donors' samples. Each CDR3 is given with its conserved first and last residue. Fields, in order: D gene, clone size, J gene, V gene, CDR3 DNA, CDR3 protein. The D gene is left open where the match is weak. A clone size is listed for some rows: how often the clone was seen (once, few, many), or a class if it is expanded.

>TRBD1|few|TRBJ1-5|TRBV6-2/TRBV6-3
TGTGCCAGCACTGGACAGGGACAGGGCAATCAGCCCCAGCATTTT
CASTGQGQGNQPQHF
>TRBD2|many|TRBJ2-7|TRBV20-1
TGCAGTGCTAGAGTCGCCCTAGCGGGGGGGAGCTCCTACGAGCAGTACTTC
CSARVALAGGSSYEQYF
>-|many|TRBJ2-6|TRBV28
TGTGCCAGCAGTTTAATGGGGTCCGCTGGGGCCAACGTCCTGACTTTC
CASSLMGSAGANVLTF
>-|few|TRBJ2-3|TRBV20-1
TGCAGTTTTCAGGGGATAGATACGCAGTATTTT
CSFQGIDTQYF
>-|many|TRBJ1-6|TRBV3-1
TGTGCCAGCAGCCAATATTCACCCGACAGCTCCTATAATTCACCCCTCCACTTT
CASSQYSPDSSYNSPLHF
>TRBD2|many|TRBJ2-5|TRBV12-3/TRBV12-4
TGTGCCAGCAGTTCCGGACTAGCGGGACTCCAAGAGACCCAGTACTTC
CASSSGLAGLQETQYF
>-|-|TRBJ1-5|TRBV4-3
TGCGCCAGCAGCCAAGATGGCGACAGCAATCAGCCCCAGCATTTT
CASSQDGDSNQPQHF
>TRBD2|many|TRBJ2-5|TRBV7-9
TGTGCCAGCAGCTATACGATGACTAGCGGCCAAGAGACCCAGTACTTC
CASSYTMTSGQETQYF
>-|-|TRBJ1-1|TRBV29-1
TGCAGCGTTGAACCCGCCCTCCGACGGCAAAACACTGAAGCTTTCTTT
CSVEPALRRQNTEAFF
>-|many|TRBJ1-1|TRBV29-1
TGCAGCGTGGCAGCTAACACTGAAGCTTTCTTT
CSVAANTEAFF
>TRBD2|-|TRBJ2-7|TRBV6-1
TGTGCCAGCAGTGAAGACCGGTGGCGGGGGGTTTACGAGCAGTACTTC
CASSEDRWRGVYEQYF
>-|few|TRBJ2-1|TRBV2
TGTGCCAGCAGGAGGAACGGGGGGCTTGGGAATGAGCAGTTCTTC
CASRRNGGLGNEQFF
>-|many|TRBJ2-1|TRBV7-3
TGTGCCAGCAGCTCGAACGCCCATGTACAGGGAAATGAGCAGTTCTTC
CASSSNAHVQGNEQFF
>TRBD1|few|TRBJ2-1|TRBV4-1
TGCGCCAGCAGCCTAGGGACAGGGAAGATTAATGAGCAGTTCTTC
CASSLGTGKINEQFF
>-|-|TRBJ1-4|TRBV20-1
TGCAGTGCTGCTTCGGGTAATGAAAAACTGTTTTTT
CSAASGNEKLFF
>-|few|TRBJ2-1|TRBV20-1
TGCAGTGCTAGAGACCGGCTCAATGAGCAGTTCTTC
CSARDRLNEQFF
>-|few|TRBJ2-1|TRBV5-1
TGCGCCAGCAGCTTGGGTCTGGGGCAGTTCTTC
CASSLGLGQFF
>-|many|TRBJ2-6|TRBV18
TGTGCCAGCTCATCCGGGACAAAGAGCTCTGGGGCCAACGTCCTGACTTTC
CASSSGTKSSGANVLTF
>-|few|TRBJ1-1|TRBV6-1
TGTGCCAGCAGTGACCAGGGGAAAGCTTTCTTT
CASSDQGKAFF
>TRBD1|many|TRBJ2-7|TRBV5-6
TGTGCCAGCAGTTCCGGGACAGGGTCATACGAGCAGTACTTC
CASSSGTGSYEQYF
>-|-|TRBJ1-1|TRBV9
TGTGCCAGCAGCGTAGGGCCGGGCACTGAAGCTTTCTTT
CASSVGPGTEAFF
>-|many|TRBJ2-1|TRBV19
TGTGCCAGTAGTCGGGGGTACAATGAGCAGTTCTTC
CASSRGYNEQFF
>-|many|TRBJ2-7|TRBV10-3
TGTGCCATCAGTGTGCCGGGACCCACCTCCTACGAGCAGTACTTC
CAISVPGPTSYEQYF
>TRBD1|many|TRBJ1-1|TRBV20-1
TGCAGTGCTAGAGATCGAGACAGGGGGTGGAGCACTGAAGCTTTCTTT
CSARDRDRGWSTEAFF
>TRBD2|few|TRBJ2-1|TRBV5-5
TGTGCCAGCAGCACGACTAGCGGAGGGCCGAATGAGCAGTTCTTC
CASSTTSGGPNEQFF
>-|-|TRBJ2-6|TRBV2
TGTGCCAGCAGTTACTCTGGGGCCAACGTCCTGACTTTC
CASSYSGANVLTF
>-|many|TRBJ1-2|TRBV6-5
TGTGCCAGCACCCGCGGCTCGGGCGGAGATGGCTACACCTTC
CASTRGSGGDGYTF
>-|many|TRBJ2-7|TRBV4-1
TGCGCCAGCAGGGATCCTCGAAACTACGAGCAGTACTTC
CASRDPRNYEQYF
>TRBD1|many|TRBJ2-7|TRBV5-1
TGCGCCAGCAGCTCACCCCTTACAGGGGGCCTTACTCCCGAGCAGTACTTC
CASSSPLTGGLTPEQYF
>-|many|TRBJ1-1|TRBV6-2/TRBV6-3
TGTGCCAGCAGCCCTACGGACGCGTTTGAAGCTTTCTTT
CASSPTDAFEAFF
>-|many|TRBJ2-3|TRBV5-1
TGCGCCAGCAGCTTGCCCTCCACTAGCACAGATACGCAGTATTTT
CASSLPSTSTDTQYF
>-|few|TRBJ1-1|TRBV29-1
TGCAGCGTGAGGGCCCATATGAACACTGAAGCTTTCTTT
CSVRAHMNTEAFF
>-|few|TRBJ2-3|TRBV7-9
TGTGCCAGCAGCTTAGAGGTCCGAGATACGCAGTATTTT
CASSLEVRDTQYF
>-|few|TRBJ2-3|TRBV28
TGTGCCAGCACTCTAGTGTCGATTTCAGATACGCAGTATTTT
CASTLVSISDTQYF
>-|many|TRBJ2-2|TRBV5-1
TGCGCCAGCAGCCGCGAAGACACCGGGGAGCTGTTTTTT
CASSREDTGELFF
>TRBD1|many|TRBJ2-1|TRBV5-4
TGTGCCAGCAGCGCGACAGGGGTAAGGGAGTTCTTC
CASSATGVREFF
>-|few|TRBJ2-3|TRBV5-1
TGCGCCAGCAGCTTGGAAGGAGCGGACACAGATACGCAGTATTTT
CASSLEGADTDTQYF
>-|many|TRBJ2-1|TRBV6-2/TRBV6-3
TGTGCCAGCAGCCAGTCAGGCTCCTACAATGAGCAGTTCTTC
CASSQSGSYNEQFF
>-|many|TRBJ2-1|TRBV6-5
TGTGCCAGCAGTTACTCTCGGCGGGGGCACTACAATGAGCAGTTCTTC
CASSYSRRGHYNEQFF
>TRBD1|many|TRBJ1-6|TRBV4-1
TGCGCCAGCAGCCAGGGGACAGGGACCAATTCACCCCTCCACTTT
CASSQGTGTNSPLHF
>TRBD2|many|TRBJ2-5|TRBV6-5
TGTGCCAGCAGTCAAACTAGCGGGGGTGAGACCCAGTACTTC
CASSQTSGGETQYF
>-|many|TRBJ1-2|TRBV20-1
TGCAGTGCTAGAGTCCTAGCCGGCCGCGACTATGGCTACACCTTC
CSARVLAGRDYGYTF
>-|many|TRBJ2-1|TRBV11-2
TGTGCCAGCAGCCACAAGAGTTCGGGGGACAATGAGCAGTTCTTC
CASSHKSSGDNEQFF
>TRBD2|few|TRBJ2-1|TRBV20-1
TGCAGTGCTAGAGTGGGACTAGCCTTCGATGAGCAGTTCTTC
CSARVGLAFDEQFF
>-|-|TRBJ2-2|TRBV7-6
TGTGCCAGCAGCCTGACAGCTAACACCGGGGAGCTGTTTTTT
CASSLTANTGELFF
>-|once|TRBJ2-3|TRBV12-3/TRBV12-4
TGTGCCAGTACCCTCCTCCCGAGTGGTGGGGATACGCAGTATTTT
CASTLLPSGGDTQYF
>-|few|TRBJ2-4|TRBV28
TGTGCCAGCAGCACCATTGGGATAGCCAAAAACATTCAGTACTTC
CASSTIGIAKNIQYF
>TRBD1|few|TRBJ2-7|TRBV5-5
TGTGCCAGCAGCTTAAACAGGGGCGGCTACGAGCAGTACTTC
CASSLNRGGYEQYF
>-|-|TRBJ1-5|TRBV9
TGTGCCAGCAGCTCCCTTTATAGCAATCAGCCCCAGCATTTT
CASSSLYSNQPQHF
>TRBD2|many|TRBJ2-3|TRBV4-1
TGCGCCAGCAGCCAAGTACTAGCGGGGGCCCAAGATACGCAGTATTTT
CASSQVLAGAQDTQYF
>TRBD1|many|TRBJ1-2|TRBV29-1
TGCAGCGTTGAATGGACAGGGTATGGCTACACCTTC
CSVEWTGYGYTF
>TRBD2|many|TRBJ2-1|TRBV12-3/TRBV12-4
TGTGCCAGCAGTTTTGCCTCTAGCGGGGGGGCTGCTAATGAGCAGTTCTTC
CASSFASSGGAANEQFF